This T cell receptor (beta chain) was profiled in a study of PD-1 blockade in mismatch repair-deficient tumors. About the study: Patients had about 13 mismatch repair-deficient cancer types and were previously treated and progressing. Study results and limitations: Tumor-resident clones, often absent from pretreatment blood, expanded after pembrolizumab and then contracted.

Comment on this clone: The antigen remains unidentified.

Some clones are missing from TCRdb's copy, which holds only in-frame ones; the method was immunoSEQ multiplex PCR. The sample has around 100,000 clones; around 80% are singletons. Per the germline V gene, CDR1 is SGDLS and CDR2 is YYNGEE. The CDR3 is made up of 13 amino acids. The germline V and J ends were trimmed by 4 bases and 4 bases, with 10 bases remaining between them. A few pembrolizumab responders had their TCRs sequenced. The chain has TRBV9 and TRBJ2-3; D possibly corresponds to TRBD2 (6 bases). This sample comprised peripheral blood, obtained about 60 weeks after starting pembrolizumab. The receptor comes from an adult with mismatch repair-deficient cancer. The CDR3 loop reads CASSPQRADTQYF. As DNA, the CDR3 is TGTGCCAGCAGCCCCCAGCGGGCAGATACGCAGTATTTT.